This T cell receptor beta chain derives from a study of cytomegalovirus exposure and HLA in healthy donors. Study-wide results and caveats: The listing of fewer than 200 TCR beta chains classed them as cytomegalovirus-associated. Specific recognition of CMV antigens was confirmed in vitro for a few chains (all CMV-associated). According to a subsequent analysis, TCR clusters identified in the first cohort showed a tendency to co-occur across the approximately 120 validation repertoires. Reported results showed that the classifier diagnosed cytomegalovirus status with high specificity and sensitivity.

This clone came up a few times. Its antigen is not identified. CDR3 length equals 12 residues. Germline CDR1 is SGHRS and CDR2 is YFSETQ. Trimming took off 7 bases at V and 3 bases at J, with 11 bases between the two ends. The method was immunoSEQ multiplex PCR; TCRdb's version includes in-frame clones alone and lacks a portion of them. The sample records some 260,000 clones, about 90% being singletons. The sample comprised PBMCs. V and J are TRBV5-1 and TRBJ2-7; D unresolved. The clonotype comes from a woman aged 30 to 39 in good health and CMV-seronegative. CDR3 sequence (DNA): TGCGCCAGCTTTGCGCGCCACTACGAGCAGTACTTC. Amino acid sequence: CASFARHYEQYF.